This T cell receptor (beta chain) is drawn from a study of cytomegalovirus exposure and HLA in healthy donors. On this clone: Its antigen is currently unknown.

The PCR had 60 Vbeta and 13 Jbeta primers. Assay used: immunoSEQ multiplex PCR; TCRdb lists only in-frame clones, some missing. This table holds some 170,000 clones, 82% found once. Study outcomes and limitations: Compared with the roughly 730-donor mean, an Asian-associated ancestry cluster reportedly had fewer N-insertions, according to a later analysis.

The clonotype was recovered from a girl aged 2-10 years in good health and CMV-seropositive. The sample comprised PBMCs.

The CDR3 sequence is CASSPVTGFSRHTIYF. In DNA, the CDR3 is TGTGCCAGCAGCCCAGTTACAGGATTCAGTAGGCACACCATATATTTT. V and J are TRBV7-6 and TRBJ1-3; D perhaps matches TRBD1 (5 bases). V gave up 5 bases and J gave up 8 bases, with 22 bases separating them. CDR3 length: 16 residues. Germline V gene sequence: CDR1 SGHVS, CDR2 FNYEAQ.